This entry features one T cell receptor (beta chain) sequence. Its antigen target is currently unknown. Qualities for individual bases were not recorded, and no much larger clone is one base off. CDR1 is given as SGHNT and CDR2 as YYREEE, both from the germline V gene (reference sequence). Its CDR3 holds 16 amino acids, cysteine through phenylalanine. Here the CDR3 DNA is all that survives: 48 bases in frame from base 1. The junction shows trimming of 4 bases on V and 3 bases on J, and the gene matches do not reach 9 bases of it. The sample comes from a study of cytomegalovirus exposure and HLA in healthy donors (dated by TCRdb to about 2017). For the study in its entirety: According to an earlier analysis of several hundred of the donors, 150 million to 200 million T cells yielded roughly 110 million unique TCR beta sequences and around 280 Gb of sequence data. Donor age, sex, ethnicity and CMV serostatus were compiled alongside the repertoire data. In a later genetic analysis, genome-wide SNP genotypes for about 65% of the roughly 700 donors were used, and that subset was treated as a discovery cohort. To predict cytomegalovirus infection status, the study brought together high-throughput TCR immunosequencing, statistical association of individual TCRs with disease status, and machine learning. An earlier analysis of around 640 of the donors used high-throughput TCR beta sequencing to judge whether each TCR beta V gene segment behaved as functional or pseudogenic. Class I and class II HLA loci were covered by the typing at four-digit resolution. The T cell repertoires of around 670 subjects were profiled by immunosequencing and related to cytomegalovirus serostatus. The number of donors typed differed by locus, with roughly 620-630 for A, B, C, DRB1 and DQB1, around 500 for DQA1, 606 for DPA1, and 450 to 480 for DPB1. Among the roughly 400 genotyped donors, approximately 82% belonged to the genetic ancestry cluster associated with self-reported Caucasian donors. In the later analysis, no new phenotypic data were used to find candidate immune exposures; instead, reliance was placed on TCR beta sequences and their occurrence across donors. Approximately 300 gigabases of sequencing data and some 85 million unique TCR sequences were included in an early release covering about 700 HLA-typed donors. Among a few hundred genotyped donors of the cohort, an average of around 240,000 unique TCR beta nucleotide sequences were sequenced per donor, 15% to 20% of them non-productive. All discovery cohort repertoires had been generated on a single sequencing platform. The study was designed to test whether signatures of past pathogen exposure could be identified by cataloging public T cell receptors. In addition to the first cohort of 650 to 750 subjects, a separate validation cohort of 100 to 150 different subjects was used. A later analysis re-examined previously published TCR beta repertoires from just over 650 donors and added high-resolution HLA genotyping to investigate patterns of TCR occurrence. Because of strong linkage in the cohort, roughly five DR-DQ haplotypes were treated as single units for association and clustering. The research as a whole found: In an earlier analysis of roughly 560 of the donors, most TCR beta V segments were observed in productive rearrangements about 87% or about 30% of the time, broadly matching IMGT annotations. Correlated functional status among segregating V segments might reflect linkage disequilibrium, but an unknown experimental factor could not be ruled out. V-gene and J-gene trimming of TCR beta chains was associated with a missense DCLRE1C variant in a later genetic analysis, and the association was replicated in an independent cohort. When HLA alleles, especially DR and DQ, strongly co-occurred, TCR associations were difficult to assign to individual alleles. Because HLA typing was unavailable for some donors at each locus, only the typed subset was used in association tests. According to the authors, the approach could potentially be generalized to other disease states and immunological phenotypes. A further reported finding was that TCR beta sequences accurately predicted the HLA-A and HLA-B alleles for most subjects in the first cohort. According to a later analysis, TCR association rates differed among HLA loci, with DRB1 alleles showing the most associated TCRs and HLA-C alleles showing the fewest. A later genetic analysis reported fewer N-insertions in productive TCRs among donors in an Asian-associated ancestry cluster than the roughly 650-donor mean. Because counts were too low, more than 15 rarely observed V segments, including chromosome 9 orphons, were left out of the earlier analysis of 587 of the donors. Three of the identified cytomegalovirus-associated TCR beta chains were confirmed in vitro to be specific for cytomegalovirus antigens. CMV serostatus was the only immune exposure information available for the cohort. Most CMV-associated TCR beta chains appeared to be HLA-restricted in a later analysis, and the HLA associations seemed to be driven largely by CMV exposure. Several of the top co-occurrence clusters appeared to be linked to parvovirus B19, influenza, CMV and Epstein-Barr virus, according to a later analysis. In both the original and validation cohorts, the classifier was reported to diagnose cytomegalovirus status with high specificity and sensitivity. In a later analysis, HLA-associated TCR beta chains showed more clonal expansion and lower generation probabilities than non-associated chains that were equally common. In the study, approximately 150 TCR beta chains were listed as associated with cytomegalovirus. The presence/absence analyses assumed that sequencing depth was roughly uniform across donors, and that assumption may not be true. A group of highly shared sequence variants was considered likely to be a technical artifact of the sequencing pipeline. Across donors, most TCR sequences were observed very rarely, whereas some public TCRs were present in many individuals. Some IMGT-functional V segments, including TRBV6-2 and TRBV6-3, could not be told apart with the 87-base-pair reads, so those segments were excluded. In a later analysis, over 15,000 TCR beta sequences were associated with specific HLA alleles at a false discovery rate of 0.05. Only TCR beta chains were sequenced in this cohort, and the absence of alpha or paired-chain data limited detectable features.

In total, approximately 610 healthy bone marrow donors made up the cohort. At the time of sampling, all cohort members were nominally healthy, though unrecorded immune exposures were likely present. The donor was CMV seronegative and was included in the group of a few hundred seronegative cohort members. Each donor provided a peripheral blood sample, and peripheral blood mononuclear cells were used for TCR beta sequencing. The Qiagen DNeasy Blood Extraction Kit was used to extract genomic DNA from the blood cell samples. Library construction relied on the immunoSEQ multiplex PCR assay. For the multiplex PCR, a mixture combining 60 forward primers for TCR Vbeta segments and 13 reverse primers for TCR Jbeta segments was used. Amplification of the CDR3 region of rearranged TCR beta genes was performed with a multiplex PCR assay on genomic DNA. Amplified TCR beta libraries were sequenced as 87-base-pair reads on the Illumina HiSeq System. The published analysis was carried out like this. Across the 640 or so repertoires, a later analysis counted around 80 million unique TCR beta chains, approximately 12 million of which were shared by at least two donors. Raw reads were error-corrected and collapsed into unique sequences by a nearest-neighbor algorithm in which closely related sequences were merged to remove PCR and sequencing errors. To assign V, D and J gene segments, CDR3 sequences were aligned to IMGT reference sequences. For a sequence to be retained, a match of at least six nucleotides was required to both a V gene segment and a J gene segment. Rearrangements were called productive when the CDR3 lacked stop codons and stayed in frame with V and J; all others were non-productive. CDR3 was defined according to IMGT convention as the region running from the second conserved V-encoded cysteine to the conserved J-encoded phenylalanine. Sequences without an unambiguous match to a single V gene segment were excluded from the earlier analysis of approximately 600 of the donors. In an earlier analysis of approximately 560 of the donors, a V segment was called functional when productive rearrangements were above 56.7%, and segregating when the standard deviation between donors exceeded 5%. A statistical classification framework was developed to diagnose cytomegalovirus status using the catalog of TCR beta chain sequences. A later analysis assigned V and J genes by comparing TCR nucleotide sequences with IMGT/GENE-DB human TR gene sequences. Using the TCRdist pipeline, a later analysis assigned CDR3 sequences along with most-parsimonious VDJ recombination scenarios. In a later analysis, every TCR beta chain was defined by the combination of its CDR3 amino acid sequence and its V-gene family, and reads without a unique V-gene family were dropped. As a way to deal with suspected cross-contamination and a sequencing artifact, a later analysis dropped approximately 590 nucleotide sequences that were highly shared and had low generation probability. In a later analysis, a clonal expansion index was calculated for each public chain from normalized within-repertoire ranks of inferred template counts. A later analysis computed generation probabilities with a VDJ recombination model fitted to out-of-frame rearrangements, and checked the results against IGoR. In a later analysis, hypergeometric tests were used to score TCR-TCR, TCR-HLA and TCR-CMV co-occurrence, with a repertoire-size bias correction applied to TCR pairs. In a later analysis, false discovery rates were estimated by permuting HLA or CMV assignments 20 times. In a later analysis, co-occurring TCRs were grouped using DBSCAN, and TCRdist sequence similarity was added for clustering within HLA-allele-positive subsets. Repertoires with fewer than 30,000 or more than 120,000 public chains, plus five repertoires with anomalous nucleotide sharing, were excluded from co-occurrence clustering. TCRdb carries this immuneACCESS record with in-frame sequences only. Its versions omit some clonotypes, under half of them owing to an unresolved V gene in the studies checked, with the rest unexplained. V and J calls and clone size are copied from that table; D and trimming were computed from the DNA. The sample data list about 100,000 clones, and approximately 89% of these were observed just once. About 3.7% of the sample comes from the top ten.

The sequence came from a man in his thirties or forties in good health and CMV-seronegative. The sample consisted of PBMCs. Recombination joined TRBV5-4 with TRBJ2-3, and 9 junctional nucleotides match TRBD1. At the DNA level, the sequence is TGTGCCAGCAGCCAAGGGACAGGGCCTTTAACAGATACGCAGTATTTT. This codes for CASSQGTGPLTDTQYF.